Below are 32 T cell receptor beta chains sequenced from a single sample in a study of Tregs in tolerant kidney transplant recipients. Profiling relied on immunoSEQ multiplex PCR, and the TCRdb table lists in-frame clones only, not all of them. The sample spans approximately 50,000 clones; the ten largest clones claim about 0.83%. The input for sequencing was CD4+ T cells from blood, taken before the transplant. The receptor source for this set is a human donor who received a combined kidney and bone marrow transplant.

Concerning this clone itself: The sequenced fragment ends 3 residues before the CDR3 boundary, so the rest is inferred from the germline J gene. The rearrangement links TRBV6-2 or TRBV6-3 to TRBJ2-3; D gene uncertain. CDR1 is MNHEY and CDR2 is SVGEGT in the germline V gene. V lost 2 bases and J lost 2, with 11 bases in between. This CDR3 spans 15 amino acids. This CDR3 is CASSYARHPTDTQYF. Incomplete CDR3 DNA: TGTGCCAGCAGTTACGCAAGGCATCCCACAGATACG.

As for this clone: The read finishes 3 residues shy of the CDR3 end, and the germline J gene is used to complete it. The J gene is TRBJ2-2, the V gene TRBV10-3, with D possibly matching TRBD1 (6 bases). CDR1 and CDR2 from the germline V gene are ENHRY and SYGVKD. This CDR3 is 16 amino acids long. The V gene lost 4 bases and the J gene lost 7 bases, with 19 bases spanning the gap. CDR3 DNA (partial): TGTGCCATCAGTGGGGGGTCACAGGGTGGAATCGGGGAG. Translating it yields CAISGGSQGGIGE. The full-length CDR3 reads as CAISGGSQGGIGELFF.

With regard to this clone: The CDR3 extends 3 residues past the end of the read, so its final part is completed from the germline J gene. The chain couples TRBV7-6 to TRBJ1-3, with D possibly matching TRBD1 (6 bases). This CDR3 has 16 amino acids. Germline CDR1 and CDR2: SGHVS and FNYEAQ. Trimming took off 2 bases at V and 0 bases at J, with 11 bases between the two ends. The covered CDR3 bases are TGTGCCAGCAGCTTACCCGGAGGGGGCTCTGGAAACACC. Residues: CASSLPGGGSGNT. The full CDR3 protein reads CASSLPGGGSGNTIYF.

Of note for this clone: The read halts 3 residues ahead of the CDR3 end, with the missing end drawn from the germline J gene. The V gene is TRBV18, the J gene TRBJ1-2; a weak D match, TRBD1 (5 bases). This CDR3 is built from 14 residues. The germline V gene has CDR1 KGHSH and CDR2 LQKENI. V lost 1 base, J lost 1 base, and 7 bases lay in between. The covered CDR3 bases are TGTGCCAGCTCACCACGGGGGGTTAACTATGGC. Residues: CASSPRGVNYG. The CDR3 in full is CASSPRGVNYGYTF.

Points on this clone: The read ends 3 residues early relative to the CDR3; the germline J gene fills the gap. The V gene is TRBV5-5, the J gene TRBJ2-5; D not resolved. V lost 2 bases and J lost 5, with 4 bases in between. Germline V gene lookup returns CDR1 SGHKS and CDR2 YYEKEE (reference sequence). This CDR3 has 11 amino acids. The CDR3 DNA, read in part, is TGTGCCAGCAGCTTTTATGAGACC. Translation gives CASSFYET. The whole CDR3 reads CASSFYETQYF. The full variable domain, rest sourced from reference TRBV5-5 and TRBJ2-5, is DAGVTQSPTHLIKTRGQQVTLRCSPISGHKSVSWYQQVLGQGPQFIFQYYEKEERGRGNFPDRFSARQFPNYSSELNVNALLLGDSALYLCASSFYETQYFGPGTRLLVL.

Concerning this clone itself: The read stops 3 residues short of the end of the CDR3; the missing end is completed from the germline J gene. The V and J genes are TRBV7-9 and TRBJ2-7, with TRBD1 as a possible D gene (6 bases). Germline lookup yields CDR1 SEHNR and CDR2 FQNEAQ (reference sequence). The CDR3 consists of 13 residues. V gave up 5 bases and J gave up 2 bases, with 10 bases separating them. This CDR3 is CASSTDRTYEQYF. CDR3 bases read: TGTGCCAGCAGCACGGACAGAACCTACGAG.

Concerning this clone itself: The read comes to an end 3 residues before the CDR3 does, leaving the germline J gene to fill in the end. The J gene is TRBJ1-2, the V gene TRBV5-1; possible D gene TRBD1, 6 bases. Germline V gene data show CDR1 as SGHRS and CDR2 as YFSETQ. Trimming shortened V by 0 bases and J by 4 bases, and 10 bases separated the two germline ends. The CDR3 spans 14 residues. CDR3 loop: CASSLAGVGYGYTF. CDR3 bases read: TGCGCCAGCAGCTTGGCAGGGGTGGGCTATGGC.

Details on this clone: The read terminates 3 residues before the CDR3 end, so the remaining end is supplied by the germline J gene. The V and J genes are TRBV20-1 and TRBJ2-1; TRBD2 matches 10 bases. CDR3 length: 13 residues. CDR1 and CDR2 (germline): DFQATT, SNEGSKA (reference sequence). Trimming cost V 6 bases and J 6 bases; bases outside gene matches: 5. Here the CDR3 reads CSALAGVGNEQFF. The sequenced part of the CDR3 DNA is TGCAGTGCGCTAGCGGGAGTGGGCAATGAG.

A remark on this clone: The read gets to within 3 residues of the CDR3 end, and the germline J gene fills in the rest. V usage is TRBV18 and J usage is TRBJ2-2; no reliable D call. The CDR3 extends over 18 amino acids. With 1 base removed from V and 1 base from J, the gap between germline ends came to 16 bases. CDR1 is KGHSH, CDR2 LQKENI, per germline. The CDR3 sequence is CASSPRGSGSLNTGELFF. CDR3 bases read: TGTGCCAGCTCACCACGCGGCTCCGGGTCACTGAACACCGGGGAG.

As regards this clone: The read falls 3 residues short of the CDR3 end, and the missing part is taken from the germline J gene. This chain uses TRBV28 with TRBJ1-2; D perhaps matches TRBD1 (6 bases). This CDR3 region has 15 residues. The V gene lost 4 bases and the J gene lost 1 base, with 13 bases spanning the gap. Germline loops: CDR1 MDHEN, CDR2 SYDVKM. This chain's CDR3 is CASSSRQVFNYGYTF. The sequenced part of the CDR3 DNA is TGTGCCAGCAGTTCTAGACAGGTTTTTAACTATGGC.

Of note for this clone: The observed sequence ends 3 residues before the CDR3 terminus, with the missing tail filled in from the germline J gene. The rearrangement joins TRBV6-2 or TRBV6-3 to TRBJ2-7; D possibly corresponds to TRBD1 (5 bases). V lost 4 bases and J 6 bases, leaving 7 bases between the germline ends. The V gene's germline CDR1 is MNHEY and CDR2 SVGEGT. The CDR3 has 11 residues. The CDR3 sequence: CASSSRAEQYF. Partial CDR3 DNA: TGTGCCAGCAGTTCCAGGGCCGAG.

The covered CDR3 bases are TGTGCCTGGAGTTCCCACAGGGGCGATCTCCAGCCC. It is translated as CAWSSHRGDLQP. The whole CDR3 reads CAWSSHRGDLQPQHF. The chain carries TRBV30 and TRBJ1-5; 7 nucleotides align to TRBD1. The CDR3 extends 3 residues past the end of the read, so its final part is completed from the germline J gene. V gave up 2 bases and J gave up 7 bases; unmatched junction bases: 11. The CDR3 spans 15 residues. Germline V gives CDR1 GTSNPN, CDR2 SVGIG (reference sequence).

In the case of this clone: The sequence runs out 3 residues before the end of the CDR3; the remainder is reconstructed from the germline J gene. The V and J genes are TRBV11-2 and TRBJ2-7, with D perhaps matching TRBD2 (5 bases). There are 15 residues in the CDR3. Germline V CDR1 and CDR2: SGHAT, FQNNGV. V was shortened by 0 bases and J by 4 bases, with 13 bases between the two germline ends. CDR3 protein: CASSLEEGSRYEQYF. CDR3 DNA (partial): TGTGCCAGCAGCTTAGAAGAGGGCAGCAGGTACGAG.

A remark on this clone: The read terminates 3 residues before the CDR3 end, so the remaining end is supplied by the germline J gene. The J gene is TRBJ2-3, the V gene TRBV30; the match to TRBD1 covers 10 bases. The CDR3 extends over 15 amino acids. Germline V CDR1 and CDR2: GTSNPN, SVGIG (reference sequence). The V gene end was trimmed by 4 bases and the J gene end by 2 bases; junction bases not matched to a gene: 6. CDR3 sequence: CAWTPGQGNTDTQYF. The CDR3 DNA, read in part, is TGTGCCTGGACCCCGGGACAGGGGAACACAGATACG. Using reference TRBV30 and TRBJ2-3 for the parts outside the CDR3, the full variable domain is SQTIHQWPATLVQPVGSPLSLECTVEGTSNPNLYWYRQAAGRGLQLLFYSVGIGQISSEVPQNLSASRPQDRQFILSSKKLLLSDSGFYLCAWTPGQGNTDTQYFGPGTRLTVL.

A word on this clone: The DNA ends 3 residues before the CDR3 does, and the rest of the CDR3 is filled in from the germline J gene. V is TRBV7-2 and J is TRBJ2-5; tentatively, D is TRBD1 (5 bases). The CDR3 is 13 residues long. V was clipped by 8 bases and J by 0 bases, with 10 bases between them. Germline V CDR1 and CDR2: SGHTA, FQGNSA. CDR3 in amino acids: CASRQGNQETQYF. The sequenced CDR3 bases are TGTGCCAGCCGGCAGGGTAACCAAGAGACC.

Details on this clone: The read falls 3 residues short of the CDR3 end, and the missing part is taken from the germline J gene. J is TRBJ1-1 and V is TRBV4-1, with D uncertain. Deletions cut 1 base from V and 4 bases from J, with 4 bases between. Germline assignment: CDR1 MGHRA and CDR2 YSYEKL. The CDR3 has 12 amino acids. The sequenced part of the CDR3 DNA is TGCGCCAGCAGCCAAGCCTCCACTGAA. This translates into CASSQASTE. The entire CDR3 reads CASSQASTEAFF.

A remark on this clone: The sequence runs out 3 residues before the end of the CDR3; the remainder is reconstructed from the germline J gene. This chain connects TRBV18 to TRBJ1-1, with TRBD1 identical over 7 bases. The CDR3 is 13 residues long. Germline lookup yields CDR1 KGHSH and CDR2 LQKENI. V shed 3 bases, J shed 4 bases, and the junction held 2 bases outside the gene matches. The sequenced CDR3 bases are TGTGCCAGCTCACCGGGGACAGCCACTGAA. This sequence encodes CASSPGTATE. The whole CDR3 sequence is CASSPGTATEAFF.

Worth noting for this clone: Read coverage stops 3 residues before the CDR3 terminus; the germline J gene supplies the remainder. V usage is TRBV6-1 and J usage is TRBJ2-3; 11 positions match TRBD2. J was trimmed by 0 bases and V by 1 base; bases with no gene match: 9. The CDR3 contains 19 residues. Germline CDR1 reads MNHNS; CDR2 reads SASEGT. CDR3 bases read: TGTGCCAGCAGTGAAGTCCCAGGTTGGACTAGCGGGAGCACAGATACG. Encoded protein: CASSEVPGWTSGSTDT. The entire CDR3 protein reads CASSEVPGWTSGSTDTQYF.

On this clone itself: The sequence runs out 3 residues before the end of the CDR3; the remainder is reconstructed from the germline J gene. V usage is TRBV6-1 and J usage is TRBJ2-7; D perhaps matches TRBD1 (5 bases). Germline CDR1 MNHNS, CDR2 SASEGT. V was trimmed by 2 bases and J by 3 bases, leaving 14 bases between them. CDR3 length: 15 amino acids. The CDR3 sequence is CASSELAGKIYEQYF. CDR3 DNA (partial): TGTGCCAGCAGTGAACTGGCAGGGAAGATCTACGAG.

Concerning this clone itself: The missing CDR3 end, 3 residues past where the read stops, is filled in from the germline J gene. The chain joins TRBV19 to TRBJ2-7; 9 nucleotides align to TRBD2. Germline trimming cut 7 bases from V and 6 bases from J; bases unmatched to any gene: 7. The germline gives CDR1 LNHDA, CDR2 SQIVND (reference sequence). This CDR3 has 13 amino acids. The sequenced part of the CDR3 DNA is TGTGCCAGTATGCGGGAGGGCCTGACCGAG. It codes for CASMREGLTE. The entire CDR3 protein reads CASMREGLTEQYF.

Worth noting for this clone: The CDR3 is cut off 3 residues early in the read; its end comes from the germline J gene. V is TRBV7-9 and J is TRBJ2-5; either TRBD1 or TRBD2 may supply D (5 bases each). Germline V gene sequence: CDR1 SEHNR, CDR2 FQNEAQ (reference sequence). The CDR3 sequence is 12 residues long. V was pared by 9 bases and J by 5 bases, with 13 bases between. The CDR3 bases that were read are TGTGCCAGTGGAGGACAAACGGAGACC. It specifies CASGGQTET. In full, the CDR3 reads CASGGQTETQYF.

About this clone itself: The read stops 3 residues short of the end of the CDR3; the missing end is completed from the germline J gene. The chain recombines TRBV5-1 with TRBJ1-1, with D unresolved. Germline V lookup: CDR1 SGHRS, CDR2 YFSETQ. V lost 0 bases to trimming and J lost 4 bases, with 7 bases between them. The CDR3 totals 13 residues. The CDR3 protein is CASSLVQVTEAFF. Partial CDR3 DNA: TGCGCCAGCAGCTTGGTTCAGGTCACTGAA.

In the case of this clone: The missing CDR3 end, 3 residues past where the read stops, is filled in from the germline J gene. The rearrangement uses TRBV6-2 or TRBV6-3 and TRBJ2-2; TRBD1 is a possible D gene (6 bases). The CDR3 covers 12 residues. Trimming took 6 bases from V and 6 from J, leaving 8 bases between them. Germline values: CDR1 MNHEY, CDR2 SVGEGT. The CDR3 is CASSRGPGELFF. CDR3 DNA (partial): TGTGCCAGCAGCAGGGGTCCCGGGGAG.

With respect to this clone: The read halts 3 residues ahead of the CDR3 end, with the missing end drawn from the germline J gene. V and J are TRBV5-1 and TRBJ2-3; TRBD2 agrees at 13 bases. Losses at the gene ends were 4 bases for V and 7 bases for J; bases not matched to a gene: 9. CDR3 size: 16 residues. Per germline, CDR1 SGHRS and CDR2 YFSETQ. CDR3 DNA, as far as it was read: TGCGCCAGCAGCACAGGGACTAGCGGGGAAGGATATACG. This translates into CASSTGTSGEGYT. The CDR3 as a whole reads CASSTGTSGEGYTQYF.

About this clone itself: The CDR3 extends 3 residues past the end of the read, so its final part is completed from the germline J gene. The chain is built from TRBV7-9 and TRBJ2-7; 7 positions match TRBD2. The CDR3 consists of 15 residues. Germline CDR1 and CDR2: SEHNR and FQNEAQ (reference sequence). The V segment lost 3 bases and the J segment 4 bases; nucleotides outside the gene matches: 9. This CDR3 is CASSFWTSGLYEQYF. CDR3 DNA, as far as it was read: TGTGCCAGCAGCTTTTGGACTAGTGGATTGTACGAG.

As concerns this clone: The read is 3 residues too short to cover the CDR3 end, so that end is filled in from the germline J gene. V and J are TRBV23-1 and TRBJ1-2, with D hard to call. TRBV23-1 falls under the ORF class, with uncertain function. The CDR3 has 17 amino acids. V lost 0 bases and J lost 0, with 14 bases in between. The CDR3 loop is CASSQSRRQLANYGYTF. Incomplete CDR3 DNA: TGCGCCAGCAGTCAATCGCGGCGGCAGCTAGCTAACTATGGC.

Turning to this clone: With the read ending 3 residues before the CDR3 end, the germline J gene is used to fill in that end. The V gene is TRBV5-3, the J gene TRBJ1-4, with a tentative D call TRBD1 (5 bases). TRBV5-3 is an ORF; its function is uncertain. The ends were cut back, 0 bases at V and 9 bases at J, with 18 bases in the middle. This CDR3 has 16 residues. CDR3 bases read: TGTGCCAGAAGCTTGGCCCGTGGCCAGGGAGTCCAAAAA. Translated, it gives CARSLARGQGVQK. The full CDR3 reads CARSLARGQGVQKLFF.

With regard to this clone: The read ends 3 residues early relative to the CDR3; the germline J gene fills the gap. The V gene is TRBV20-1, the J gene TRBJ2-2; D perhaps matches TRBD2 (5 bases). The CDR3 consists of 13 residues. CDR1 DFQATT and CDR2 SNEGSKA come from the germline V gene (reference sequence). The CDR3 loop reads CSAKDPGNEKLFF. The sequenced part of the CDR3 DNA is TGCAGTGCTAAGGACCCGGGGAATGAAAAG.

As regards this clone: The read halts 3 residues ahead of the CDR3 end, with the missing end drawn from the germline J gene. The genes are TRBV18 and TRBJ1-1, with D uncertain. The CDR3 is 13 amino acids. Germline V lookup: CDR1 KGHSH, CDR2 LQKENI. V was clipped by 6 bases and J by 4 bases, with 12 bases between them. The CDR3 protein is CASSPDTVTEAFF. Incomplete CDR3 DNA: TGTGCCAGCTCGCCAGATACGGTCACTGAA.

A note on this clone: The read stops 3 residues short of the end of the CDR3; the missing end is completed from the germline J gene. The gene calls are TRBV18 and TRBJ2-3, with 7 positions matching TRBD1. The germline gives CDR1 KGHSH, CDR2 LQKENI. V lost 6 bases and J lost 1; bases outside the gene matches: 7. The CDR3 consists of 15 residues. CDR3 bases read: TGTGCCAGCTCCGCGACAGGGATCCGCACAGATACG. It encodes CASSATGIRTDT. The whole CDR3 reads CASSATGIRTDTQYF.

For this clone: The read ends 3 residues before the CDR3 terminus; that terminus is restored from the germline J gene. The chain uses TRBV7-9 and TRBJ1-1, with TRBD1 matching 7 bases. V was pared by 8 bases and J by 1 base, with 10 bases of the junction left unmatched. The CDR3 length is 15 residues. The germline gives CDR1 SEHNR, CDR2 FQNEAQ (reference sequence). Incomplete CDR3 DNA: TGTGCCAGCGGGAGGTGGCAGGGGGAGAACACTGAA. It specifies CASGRWQGENTE. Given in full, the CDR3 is CASGRWQGENTEAFF.

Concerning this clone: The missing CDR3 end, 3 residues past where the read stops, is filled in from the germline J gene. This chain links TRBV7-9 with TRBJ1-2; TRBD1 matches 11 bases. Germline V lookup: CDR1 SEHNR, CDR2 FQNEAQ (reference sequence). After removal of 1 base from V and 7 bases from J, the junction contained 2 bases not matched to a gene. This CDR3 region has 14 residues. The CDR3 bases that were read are TGTGCCAGCAGCTTAGGGGGGACAGGGGGTGGC. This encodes CASSLGGTGGG. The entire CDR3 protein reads CASSLGGTGGGYTF.